This T cell receptor beta chain was observed in a study of cytomegalovirus exposure and HLA in healthy donors. 13 Jbeta primers and 60 Vbeta primers were used for the PCR. Profiled with immunoSEQ multiplex PCR; TCRdb holds only in-frame clones, not every one. The sample lists 150,000 or so clones; 85% were seen once. General study points: A link between a missense DCLRE1C variant and TCR beta V- and J-gene trimming emerged from a later analysis.

CDR3 length: 16 amino acids. The V gene's germline CDR1 is MGHRA and CDR2 YSYEKL. The germline V and J ends were trimmed by 0 bases and 4 bases, with 13 bases remaining between them. As to this clone: Its specificity is not known.

This TCR was sampled from a man aged 18 to 30 in good health and CMV-seropositive. The J gene is TRBJ1-3, the V gene TRBV4-1; D may be TRBD1 (5 bases). Sequencing was done on a sample of PBMCs. CDR3 protein: CASSQERGSGGNTIYF. CDR3 nucleotides: TGCGCCAGCAGCCAAGAAAGGGGATCAGGGGGAAACACCATATATTTT.